This T cell receptor (beta chain) came from a study of blood T cell repertoires in COVID-19 (dated by TCRdb to the early 2020s). Context from the whole study: Samples covering the acute and convalescent phases of COVID-19 were provided by collaborators in the United States, Italy and Spain. HLA class I and class II types, where available, came from metadata supplied by the sample provider rather than from assay-based typing. Subjects who had been exposed to COVID-19, were actively infected with it, or had recovered from it provided the deeply sampled blood TCRbeta repertoires that made up the dataset. Nearly every sample came with metadata listing a de-identified subject ID, COVID-19 status, age in years and sex. A freely available public database, intended as a resource for researchers studying the immune response to SARS-CoV-2, is where the repertoires were released. The material from the prospective study consisted of cDNA or gDNA derived from T cells, B-cell-depleted T cells, or PBMCs. Samples were obtained from the ongoing ImmuneRACE study (first 160 participants) and from about 1,300 subjects provided by 6 global collaborators.

The collaborating institutions used their own protocols to collect whole blood in K2EDTA tubes. Collaborator samples were shipped for TCRbeta analysis as frozen whole blood, isolated PBMCs, or DNA extracted from either sample type. To note about this clone: What antigen it recognizes has not been identified. Per-base qualities were not stored, and no clone one base away is much larger.

TCRbeta CDR3 regions were amplified from genomic DNA by means of the immunoSEQ Assay, a bias-controlled multiplex PCR. In the original analysis: The number of nucleated cells in each sample was estimated from the amplification of reference gene primers within the assay. To quantify the absolute abundance of each unique TCRbeta CDR3 rearrangement, sequence reads were collapsed and filtered. For each sample, productive Simpson clonality was calculated by taking the square root of Simpson's diversity index across productive rearrangements. The clones in this table, taken by TCRdb from immuneACCESS, are in-frame only. Not every clone is retained; where verified, under half of the shortfall comes from an unresolved V gene, and the cause of the rest is unknown. V, J and clone size are taken as reported in that table, and D and trimming were inferred from the DNA itself. The sample yields more than 150,000 clones; around 82% were counted once. Clones ranked in the top ten supply 13% to 15% of the sample.

Results the study describes overall, beyond this receptor: Clinical and demographic metadata were provided uncurated, with the amount varying by source and participant.

The CDR3 runs 15 amino acids, cysteine and phenylalanine included. Left in the record is the CDR3 DNA by itself, 45 bases read in frame from the first base. Per the germline V gene (reference sequence), MNHEY is the CDR1 and SMNVEV is the CDR2. Compared with germline, V lacks 3 bases and J lacks 3 bases; bases without a gene match: 5. Sequenced: peripheral blood. This clonotype originated in a man between 18 and 29 years old with active or convalescent COVID-19. The chain couples TRBV27 to TRBJ2-1; 7 nucleotides in the junction match TRBD1. The sequenced DNA is TGTGCCAGCAGTTTGACAGGGAACTACTACAATGAGCAGTTCTTC. Its protein is CASSLTGNYYNEQFF.